This T cell receptor (beta chain) stems from a study of blood T cell repertoires in COVID-19. Study background: In each case, the material was cDNA or gDNA derived from T cells, B-cell-depleted T cells, or PBMCs.

About this clone: The sample has other DNA sequences that encode this CDR3 too.

Produced via immunoSEQ multiplex PCR; TCRdb's table is partial and in-frame only. Among 300,000 or so clones listed, 80% to 90% were seen once. V was pared by 0 bases and J by 0 bases, with 0 bases of the junction left unmatched. In germline, CDR1 is SGHDT, CDR2 YYEEEE. The CDR3 runs to 15 residues. The sequencing sample was made of peripheral blood. The J gene is TRBJ2-7, the V gene TRBV5-6; TRBD2 matches 10 bases. The sequence came from a young man who had recovered from COVID-19. In nucleotides, the CDR3 is TGTGCCAGCAGCTTGGGACTAGCGGGCTCCTACGAGCAGTACTTC. This codes for CASSLGLAGSYEQYF.